The 13 T cell receptor beta chains listed next were all sequenced from one sample in a study of OX40 agonist ivuxolimab in advanced cancers. Libraries were prepared by immunoSEQ multiplex PCR; TCRdb keeps only in-frame clonotypes and omits some of them. The sample carries over 75,000 clones, under 95% recorded once. Sequencing used CD4+ or CD8+ T cells sorted from blood, obtained in a trial of the OX40 agonist ivuxolimab. The receptors here all came from an adult with an advanced solid tumor such as melanoma, head and neck, liver or kidney cancer.

The V call is TRBV5-6, the J call TRBJ1-5; 8 nucleotides agree with TRBD1. There are 16 residues in the CDR3. In germline, CDR1 is SGHDT, CDR2 YYEEEE. V was pared by 4 bases and J by 2 bases, with 8 bases of the junction left unmatched. CDR3 sequence reads: CASSLATGAGNQPQHF. CDR3 coding DNA: TGTGCCAGCAGCCTAGCGACAGGGGCCGGCAATCAGCCCCAGCATTTT.

This chain uses TRBV6-5 with TRBJ1-2; 7 positions match TRBD1. The V gene's germline CDR1 is MNHEY and CDR2 SVGAGI. CDR3 length: 15 residues. Losses at the gene ends were 5 bases for V and 4 bases for J; bases not matched to a gene: 10. In nucleotides, the CDR3 is TGTGCCAGCAGTCCCAGGGGGGTAGGAGTCTATGGCTACACCTTC. This codes for CASSPRGVGVYGYTF.

The gene calls are TRBV11-1 and TRBJ2-3, with TRBD2 matching 9 bases. This CDR3 has 15 residues. The trim removed 8 bases at V and 4 bases at J, leaving 10 bases unmatched. CDR1 is SGHAT, CDR2 FQDESV, per germline (reference sequence). CDR3 nucleotides: TGTGCCAGCGGGCGGGTAGCGGGAGTCTCAGATACGCAGTATTTT. Protein product: CASGRVAGVSDTQYF.

The CDR3 nucleotides read TGTGCCAGCTCGGCCTACGAGCAGTACTTC. Amino acid sequence: CASSAYEQYF. The genes are TRBV6-1 and TRBJ2-7; D is ambiguous. Per the germline V gene, CDR1 is MNHNS and CDR2 is SASEGT. The CDR3 spans 10 residues. Trimming removed 8 bases from V and 2 bases from J, with 4 bases in between.

The chain uses TRBV7-2 and TRBJ1-2; 8 bases map to TRBD1. Germline lookup yields CDR1 SGHTA and CDR2 FQGNSA. V lost 4 bases to trimming and J lost 8 bases; unmatched junction nucleotides: 9. This CDR3 has 14 residues. This CDR3 reads CASSSLQGARGYTF. The CDR3 DNA reads TGTGCCAGCAGCTCGTTGCAGGGGGCGCGGGGCTACACCTTC.

V is TRBV9 and J is TRBJ2-7; 7 nucleotides align to TRBD1. This CDR3 spans 14 amino acids. V was clipped by 3 bases and J by 3 bases; unmatched bases: 6. Germline CDR1 SGDLS, CDR2 YYNGEE. CDR3 in amino acids: CASSARTGGYEQYF. The CDR3 DNA follows: TGTGCCAGCAGCGCGAGGACAGGCGGCTACGAGCAGTACTTC.

This chain links TRBV14 with TRBJ1-4, with 8 bases matching TRBD1. The CDR3 totals 14 residues. V gave up 2 bases and J gave up 5 bases; unmatched junction bases: 1. Germline assignment: CDR1 SGHDN and CDR2 FVKESK. The CDR3 loop is CASSQNRGNEKLFF. In nucleotides, the CDR3 is TGTGCCAGCAGCCAAAACAGGGGGAATGAAAAACTGTTTTTT.

The chain links TRBV28 to TRBJ2-1; 11 bases agree with TRBD2. Unmatched junction bases numbered 8, after V lost 6 bases and J lost 7 bases. CDR3 length: 15 residues. The germline gives CDR1 MDHEN, CDR2 SYDVKM. The CDR3 sequence: CASRASTSGKNEQFF. The CDR3 DNA is TGTGCCAGCAGGGCTTCGACTAGCGGGAAGAATGAGCAGTTCTTC. Supplemented by reference TRBV28 and TRBJ2-1, the full variable domain reads DVKVTQSSRYLVKRTGEKVFLECVQDMDHENMFWYRQDPGLGLRLIYFSYDVKMKEKGDIPEGYSVSREKKERFSLILESASTNQTSMYLCASRASTSGKNEQFFGPGTRLTVL.

V and J are TRBV18 and TRBJ1-3, with a weak D call TRBD1 (6 bases). The CDR3 spans 16 residues. Trimming took off 3 bases at V and 0 bases at J, with 12 bases between the two ends. CDR1 KGHSH and CDR2 LQKENI come from the germline V gene. The CDR3 here is CASSPDHRASGNTIYF. The DNA of the CDR3 is TGTGCCAGCTCACCGGACCACAGGGCCTCTGGAAACACCATATATTTT.

V is TRBV7-8 and J is TRBJ2-2, with 13 bases that match TRBD2. The CDR3 consists of 16 residues. CDR1 is SGHVS and CDR2 is FQNEAQ in the germline V gene. Trimming removed 5 bases from V and 6 bases from J; junction bases left unmatched: 6. The chain's CDR3 is CASSGGTSGISGELFF. Written as DNA, the CDR3 is TGTGCCAGCAGCGGTGGGACTAGCGGGATTTCCGGGGAGCTGTTTTTT.

The V gene is TRBV30, the J gene TRBJ2-3; D remains unclear. Trimming shortened V by 0 bases and J by 1 base, and 14 bases separated the two germline ends. CDR3 length: 16 amino acids. Germline-derived CDR1 and CDR2 are GTSNPN and SVGIG (reference sequence). Here the CDR3 DNA reads TGTGCCTGGAGTGTCGACAACCTGGCTGGCACAGATACGCAGTATTTT. Its translation: CAWSVDNLAGTDTQYF.

The chain joins TRBV19 to TRBJ2-3; weak D call: TRBD2 (5 bases). Trimming took off 4 bases at V and 5 bases at J, with 13 bases between the two ends. The CDR3 has 14 amino acids. The V gene's germline CDR1 is LNHDA and CDR2 SQIVND (reference sequence). CDR3 residues: CASSTYRAGDTQYF. CDR3 nucleotides: TGTGCCAGTAGTACCTACCGTGCGGGAGATACGCAGTATTTT.

To note about this clone: Other DNA variants within this sample encode the same CDR3. V usage is TRBV5-6 and J usage is TRBJ1-5; unclear D gene. This CDR3 comprises 12 residues. V shed 0 bases and J shed 2 bases, with 0 bases lying between them. Per germline, CDR1 SGHDT and CDR2 YYEEEE. The CDR3 DNA follows: TGTGCCAGCAGCTTGGGCAATCAGCCCCAGCATTTT. Translation gives CASSLGNQPQHF.